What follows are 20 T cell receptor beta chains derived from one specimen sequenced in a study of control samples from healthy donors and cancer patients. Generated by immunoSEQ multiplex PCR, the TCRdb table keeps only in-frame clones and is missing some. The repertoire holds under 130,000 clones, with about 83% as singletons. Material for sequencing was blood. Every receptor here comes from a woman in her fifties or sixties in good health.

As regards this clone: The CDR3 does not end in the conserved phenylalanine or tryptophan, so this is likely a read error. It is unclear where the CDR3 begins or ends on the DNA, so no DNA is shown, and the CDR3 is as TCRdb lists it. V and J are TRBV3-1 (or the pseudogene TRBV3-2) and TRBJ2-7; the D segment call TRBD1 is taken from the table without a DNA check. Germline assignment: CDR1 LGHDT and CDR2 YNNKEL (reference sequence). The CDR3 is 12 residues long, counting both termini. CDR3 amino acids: CASSQGETGYFI.

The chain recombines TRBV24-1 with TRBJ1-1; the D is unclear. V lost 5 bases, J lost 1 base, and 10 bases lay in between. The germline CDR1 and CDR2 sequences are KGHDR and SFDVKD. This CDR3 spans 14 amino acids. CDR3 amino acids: CATSGDGRNTEAFF. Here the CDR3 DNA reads TGTGCCACCAGTGGGGATGGCAGGAACACTGAAGCTTTCTTT.

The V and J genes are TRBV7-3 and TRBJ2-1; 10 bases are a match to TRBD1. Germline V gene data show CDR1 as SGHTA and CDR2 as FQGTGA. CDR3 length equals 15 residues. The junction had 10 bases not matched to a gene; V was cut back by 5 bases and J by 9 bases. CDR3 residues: CASSRDRGLMFEQFF. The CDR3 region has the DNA TGTGCCAGCAGCCGTGACAGGGGGCTTATGTTTGAGCAGTTCTTC.

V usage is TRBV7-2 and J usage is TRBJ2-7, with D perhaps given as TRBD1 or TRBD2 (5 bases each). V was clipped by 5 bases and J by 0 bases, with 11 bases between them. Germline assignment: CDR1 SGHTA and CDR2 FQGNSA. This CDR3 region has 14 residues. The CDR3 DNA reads TGTGCCAGCAGCCCACCGGGACGCTCCTACGAGCAGTACTTC. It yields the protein CASSPPGRSYEQYF.

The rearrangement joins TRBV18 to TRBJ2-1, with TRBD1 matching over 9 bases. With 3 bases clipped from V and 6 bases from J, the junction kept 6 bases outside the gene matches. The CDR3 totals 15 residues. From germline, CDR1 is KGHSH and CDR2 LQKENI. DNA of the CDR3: TGTGCCAGCTCACCTTGGGACAGGGATCCCAATGAGCAGTTCTTC. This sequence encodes CASSPWDRDPNEQFF.

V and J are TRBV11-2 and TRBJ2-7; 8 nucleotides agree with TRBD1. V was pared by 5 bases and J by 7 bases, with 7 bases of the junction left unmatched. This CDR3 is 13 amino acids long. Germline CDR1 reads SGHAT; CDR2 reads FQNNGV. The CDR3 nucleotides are TGTGCCAGCAGCCCTCCGGACAGGGAAGAGCAGTACTTC. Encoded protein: CASSPPDREEQYF.

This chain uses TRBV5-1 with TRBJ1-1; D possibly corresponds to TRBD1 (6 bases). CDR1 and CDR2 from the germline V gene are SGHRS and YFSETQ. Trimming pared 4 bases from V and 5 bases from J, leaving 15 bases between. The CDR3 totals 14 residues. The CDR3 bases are TGCGCCAGCAGCCGGGACATATTGGGAACTGAAGCTTTCTTT. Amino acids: CASSRDILGTEAFF. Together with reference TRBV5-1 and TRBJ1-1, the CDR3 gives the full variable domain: KAGVTQTPRYLIKTRGQQVTLSCSPISGHRSVSWYQQTPGQGLQFLFEYFSETQRNKGNFPGRFSGRQFSNSRSEMNVSTLELGDSALYLCASSRDILGTEAFFGQGTRLTVV.

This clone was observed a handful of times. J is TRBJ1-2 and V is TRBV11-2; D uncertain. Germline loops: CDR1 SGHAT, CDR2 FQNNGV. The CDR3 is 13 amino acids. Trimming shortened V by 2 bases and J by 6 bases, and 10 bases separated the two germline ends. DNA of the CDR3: TGTGCCAGCAGCTTATTGGGAGTGAATGGCTACACCTTC. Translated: CASSLLGVNGYTF.

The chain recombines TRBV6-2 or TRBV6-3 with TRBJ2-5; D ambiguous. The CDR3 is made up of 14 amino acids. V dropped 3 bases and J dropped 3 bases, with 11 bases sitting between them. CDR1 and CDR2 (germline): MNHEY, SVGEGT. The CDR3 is CASSYWSQKETQYF. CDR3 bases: TGTGCCAGCAGTTATTGGTCACAGAAAGAGACCCAGTACTTC.

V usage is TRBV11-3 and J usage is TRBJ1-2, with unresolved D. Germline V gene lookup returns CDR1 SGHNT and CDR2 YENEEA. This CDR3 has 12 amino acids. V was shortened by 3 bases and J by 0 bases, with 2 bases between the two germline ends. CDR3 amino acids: CASSFSNYGYTF. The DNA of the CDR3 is TGTGCCAGCAGCTTTTCTAACTATGGCTACACCTTC. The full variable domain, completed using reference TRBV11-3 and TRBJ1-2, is EAGVVQSPRYKIIEKKQPVAFWCNPISGHNTLYWYLQNLGQGPELLIRYENEEAVDDSQLPKDRFSAERLKGVDSTLKIQPAELGDSAVYLCASSFSNYGYTFGSGTRLTVV.

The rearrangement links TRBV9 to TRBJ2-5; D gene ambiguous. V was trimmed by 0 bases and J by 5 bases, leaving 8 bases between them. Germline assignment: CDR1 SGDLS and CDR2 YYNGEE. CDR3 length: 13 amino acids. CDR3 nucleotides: TGTGCCAGCAGCGTAGGCCTCGGGGAGACCCAGTACTTC. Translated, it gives CASSVGLGETQYF.

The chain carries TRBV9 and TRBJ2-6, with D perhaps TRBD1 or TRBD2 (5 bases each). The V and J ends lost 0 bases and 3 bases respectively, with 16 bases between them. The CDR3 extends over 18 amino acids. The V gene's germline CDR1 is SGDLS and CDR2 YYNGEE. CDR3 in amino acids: CASSVAALAQGGANVLTF. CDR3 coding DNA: TGTGCCAGCAGCGTAGCGGCGCTAGCCCAGGGTGGGGCCAACGTCCTGACTTTC.

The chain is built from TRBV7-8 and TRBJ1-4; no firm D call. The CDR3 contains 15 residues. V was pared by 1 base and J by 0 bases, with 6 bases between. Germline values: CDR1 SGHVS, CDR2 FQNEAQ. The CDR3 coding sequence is TGTGCCAGCAGCTTAGACCCAGCAACTAATGAAAAACTGTTTTTT. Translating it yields CASSLDPATNEKLFF.

The CDR3 protein is CAITGVSGANVLTF. As DNA, the CDR3 is TGTGCCATCACTGGCGTCTCTGGGGCCAACGTCCTGACTTTC. The chain has TRBV10-3 and TRBJ2-6; no clear D. Germline V gives CDR1 ENHRY, CDR2 SYGVKD. This CDR3 region has 14 residues. The V gene lost 7 bases and the J gene lost 0 bases, with 7 bases spanning the gap.

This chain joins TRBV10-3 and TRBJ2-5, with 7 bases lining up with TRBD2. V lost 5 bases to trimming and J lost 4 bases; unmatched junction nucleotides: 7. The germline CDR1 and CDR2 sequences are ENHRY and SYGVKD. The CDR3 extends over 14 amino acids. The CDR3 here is CAISNGGGRETQYF. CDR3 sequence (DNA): TGTGCCATCAGTAACGGGGGAGGGAGAGAGACCCAGTACTTC.

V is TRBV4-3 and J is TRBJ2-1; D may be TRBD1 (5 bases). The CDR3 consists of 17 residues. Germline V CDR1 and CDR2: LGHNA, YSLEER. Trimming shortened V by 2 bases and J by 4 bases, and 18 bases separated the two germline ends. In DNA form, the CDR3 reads TGCGCCAGCAGCCAATTCGCACCGGAACAGGCTTACAATGAGCAGTTCTTC. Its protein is CASSQFAPEQAYNEQFF.

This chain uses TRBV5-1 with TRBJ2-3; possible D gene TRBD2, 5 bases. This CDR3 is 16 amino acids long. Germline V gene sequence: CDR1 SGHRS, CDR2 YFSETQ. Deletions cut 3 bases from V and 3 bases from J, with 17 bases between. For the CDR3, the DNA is TGCGCCAGCAGCTGGGTGGGAGCCGCGAGTACAGATACGCAGTATTTT. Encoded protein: CASSWVGAASTDTQYF.

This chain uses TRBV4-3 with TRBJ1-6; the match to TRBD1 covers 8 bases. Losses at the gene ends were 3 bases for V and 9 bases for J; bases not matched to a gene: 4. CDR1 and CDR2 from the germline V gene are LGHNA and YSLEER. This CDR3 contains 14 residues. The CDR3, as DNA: TGCGCCAGCAGCCACGGTACAGGGGGTTCACCCCTCCACTTT. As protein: CASSHGTGGSPLHF.

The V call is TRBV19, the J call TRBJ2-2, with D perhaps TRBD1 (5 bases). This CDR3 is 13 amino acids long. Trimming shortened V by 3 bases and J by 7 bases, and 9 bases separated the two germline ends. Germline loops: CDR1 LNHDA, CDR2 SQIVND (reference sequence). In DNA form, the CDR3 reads TGTGCCAGTAGTATTGCAGGGATCGGGGAGCTGTTTTTT. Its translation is CASSIAGIGELFF.

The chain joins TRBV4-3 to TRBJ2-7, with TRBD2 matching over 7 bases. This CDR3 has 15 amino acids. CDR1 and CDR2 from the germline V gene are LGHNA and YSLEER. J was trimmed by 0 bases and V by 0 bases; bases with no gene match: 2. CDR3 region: CASSQEAGPSYEQYF. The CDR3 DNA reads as TGCGCCAGCAGCCAAGAAGCGGGGCCCTCCTACGAGCAGTACTTC.